This TCR beta chain was retrieved from a study of T cell repertoires in cytomegalovirus infection. Study-level findings and limits: In two of eight donors, the top clonotype was HLA-C-restricted CMV-specific. Using cumulative public TCR beta family frequency, the authors identified those who carried CMV together with the relevant HLA.

MiXCR, run by TCRdb on the reads, gives a single entry per CDR3 protein. The sample yields about 320,000 distinct CDR3 sequences, approximately 9.5% seen once. The CDR3 runs 13 residues. Losses at the gene ends were 11 bases for V and 4 bases for J; bases not matched to a gene: 6. In germline, CDR1 is SGHVS, CDR2 FQNEAQ. This clonotype was counted at least ten times. Antigen unknown. What was sequenced was PBMCs. The TCR was taken from a human donor in good health (CMV status not recorded). Some clones in this sample may be carry-over from other donors' samples. The chain combines TRBV7-8 with TRBJ2-2; 8 nucleotides agree with TRBD1. The CDR3 here is CAWTGFSTGELFF. DNA for the CDR3: TGTGCCTGGACAGGGTTTAGCACCGGGGAGCTGTTTTTT.